What follows describes a single T cell receptor (beta chain). What it binds is not known. TCRdb recomputed calls from the 5' RACE reads with MiXCR, one row per CDR3 protein. The table has about 340,000 distinct CDR3 sequences, approximately 15% seen once. These data originate in a study of CD8 T cells in ankylosing spondylitis. This CDR3 has 16 amino acids. Germline values: CDR1 MGHRA, CDR2 YSYEKL. With 4 bases removed from V and 2 bases from J, the gap between germline ends came to 12 bases. Study findings and constraints: Clones linked to the disease showed a CD8+ phenotype. They occurred at relatively low frequencies in peripheral blood.

Input material: blood, either unsorted or a sorted T cell fraction (not recorded which). The source is a male donor with ankylosing spondylitis or in good health (not recorded which). The rearrangement uses TRBV4-1 and TRBJ2-6, with TRBD1 as a possible D gene (5 bases). The CDR3 DNA reads TGCGCCAGCAGCCGAGGACAAAAGGCTGGGGCCAACGTCCTGACTTTC. Protein sequence: CASSRGQKAGANVLTF.